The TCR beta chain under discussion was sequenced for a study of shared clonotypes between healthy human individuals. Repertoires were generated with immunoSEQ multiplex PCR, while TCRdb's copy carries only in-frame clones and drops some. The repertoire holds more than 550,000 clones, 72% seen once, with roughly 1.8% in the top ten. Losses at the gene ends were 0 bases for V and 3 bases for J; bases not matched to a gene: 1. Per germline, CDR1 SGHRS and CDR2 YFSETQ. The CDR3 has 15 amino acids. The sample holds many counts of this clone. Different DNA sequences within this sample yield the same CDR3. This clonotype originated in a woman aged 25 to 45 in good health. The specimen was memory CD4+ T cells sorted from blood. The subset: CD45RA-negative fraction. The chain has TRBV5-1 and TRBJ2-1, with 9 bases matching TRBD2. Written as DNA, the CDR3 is TGCGCCAGCAGCTTGGATAGCGGGAGCTACAATGAGCAGTTCTTC. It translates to CASSLDSGSYNEQFF.